The rows below give T cell receptor beta chains drawn from one sample of a study of PD-L1 blockade in urothelial cancer. Data came from immunoSEQ multiplex PCR; TCRdb stores just in-frame clones and leaves some out. The profile shows approximately 94,000 clones, roughly 87% of them singletons. The sequenced sample was PBMCs, obtained around atezolizumab (anti-PD-L1) treatment. The receptors derive from a man aged 55 to 69 with urothelial cancer. CDR3s include the opening cysteine and the closing phenylalanine or tryptophan. A D gene is named only where the DNA matches it firmly. Clone size is stated in some rows and not others, as once, few, many or a class when expanded.

cdr3_length j_call d_call clone_size v_call cdr3_aa cdr3_nt
13 TRBJ1-4 NA NA TRBV18 CASSPTSNEKLFF TGTGCCAGCTCACCCACTTCGAATGAAAAACTGTTTTTT
14 TRBJ1-2 NA medium-sized TRBV7-9 CASSLAGAGYGYTF TGTGCCAGCAGCTTAGCGGGAGCAGGCTATGGCTACACCTTC
14 TRBJ2-7 NA NA TRBV21-1 CASSSGGPPYEQYF TGTGCCAGCAGCAGCGGGGGGCCTCCCTACGAGCAGTACTTC
14 TRBJ1-1 NA NA TRBV27 CASSFGGLYTEAFF TGTGCCAGCAGTTTTGGAGGCCTTTACACTGAAGCTTTCTTT
14 TRBJ1-5 NA few TRBV11-3 CASSLVYSNQPQHF TGTGCCAGCAGCTTAGTTTATAGCAATCAGCCCCAGCATTTT
14 TRBJ2-3 NA NA TRBV27 CASSYQTGTDTQYF TGTGCCAGCAGTTACCAGACGGGGACAGATACGCAGTATTTT
14 TRBJ2-7 NA NA TRBV29-1 CSVSGANPSYEQYF TGCAGCGTGAGCGGAGCTAATCCCTCCTACGAGCAGTACTTC
14 TRBJ1-1 NA once TRBV7-9 CATQGGNMNTEAFF TGTGCCACTCAGGGAGGTAACATGAACACTGAAGCTTTCTTT
13 TRBJ1-2 TRBD1 NA TRBV30 CASTGSNSDGYTF TGTGCCTCGACAGGGAGCAATAGTGATGGCTACACCTTC
14 TRBJ2-7 NA NA TRBV11-1 CASSALRALDEQYF TGTGCCAGCAGCGCGTTGAGGGCTTTAGACGAGCAGTACTTC
13 TRBJ2-1 TRBD1 NA TRBV5-1 CASRPGQDNEQFF TGCGCCAGCAGACCAGGACAGGACAATGAGCAGTTCTTC
13 TRBJ2-7 NA NA TRBV5-5 CASSLQVDYEQYF TGTGCCAGCAGCTTGCAGGTGGACTACGAGCAGTACTTC
12 TRBJ2-1 NA few TRBV6-1 CASSKGVGEQFF TGTGCCAGCAGTAAGGGGGTCGGTGAGCAGTTCTTC
15 TRBJ1-5 TRBD1 NA TRBV6-5 CASSSEGAGNQPQHF TGTGCCAGCAGCTCGGAGGGGGCTGGCAATCAGCCCCAGCATTTT
15 TRBJ1-6 TRBD1 NA TRBV6-4 CASKTRGQNNSPLHF TGTGCCAGCAAGACAAGGGGGCAAAATAATTCACCCCTCCACTTT